The source of this T cell receptor beta chain is a study of T-cell reconstitution after alpha-beta-depleted transplantation in children (dated by TCRdb to the mid-2010s). A note on the overall study: Using TCR repertoire profiling, the study quantitatively followed how T-cell immune reconstitution unfolded in children after TCRalphabeta/CD19-depleted allogeneic hematopoietic cell transplantation. What the research found in general, with its limitations: Over subsequent months, a decline in hyperexpanded clone frequencies was noted, and after one year, T-cell counts and TCRbeta diversity were mostly ascribed to newly produced T cells. In some patients, high TCRbeta diversity at day 60 was attributed to recipient T cells and intrathymic progenitors that had survived conditioning. About two months after transplant, the apparently early recovery of alphabetaT-cell counts reportedly depended on just several hundred clones that had expanded rapidly and came from non-depleted graft cells.

Via the germline V gene, CDR1 is SGHRS and CDR2 YFSETQ. The cysteine opens and the phenylalanine closes a CDR3 of 15 amino acids. Solely the CDR3 DNA is kept, with 45 bases framed from the first base. The germline V and J ends show losses of 2 bases and 3 bases respectively, and no gene match explains 5 bases of the junction. The sample's treatment or condition, from its label and the paper: allogeneic hematopoietic cell transplantation with graft depleted of TCRalphabeta T cells and CD19 B cells. The children who served as transplant recipients had been given grafts of TCRalphabeta/CD19-depleted allogeneic hematopoietic cells. This clonotype has just a few counts. No cognate antigen has been identified for it. The input lacks base qualities; no much larger clone sits a single base away. The library came from PCR. TCRdb names Illumina HiSeq 2500 as the instrument used. To normalize quantification of the TCRbeta repertoire, the TCR libraries were built with molecular barcoding that relied on unique molecular identifiers. TCRdb passed the public sequencing reads through fastp at Q25 and MiXCR, retaining productive beta sequences. CDR3 protein sequences are deduplicated, and each keeps its most common genes and DNA. The sample has about 400,000 distinct CDR3 sequences on record, around 15% of them singletons. Clones ranked in the top ten supply under 30% of the sample.

The sequence was obtained from a boy younger than two who had a stem cell transplant for Wiskott-Aldrich syndrome, so the T cells may come from the graft donor. The sequences come from PBMCs, mostly from graft donor cells, collected 360 days after TCRalphabeta/CD19-depleted stem cell transplant. The sequence links TRBV5-1 to TRBJ2-3, and 8 bases in between align with TRBD2. The CDR3 region has the sequence CASSFLERGTDTQYF. The DNA sequence follows: TGCGCCAGCAGCTTCCTTGAGCGGGGGACAGATACGCAGTATTTT.